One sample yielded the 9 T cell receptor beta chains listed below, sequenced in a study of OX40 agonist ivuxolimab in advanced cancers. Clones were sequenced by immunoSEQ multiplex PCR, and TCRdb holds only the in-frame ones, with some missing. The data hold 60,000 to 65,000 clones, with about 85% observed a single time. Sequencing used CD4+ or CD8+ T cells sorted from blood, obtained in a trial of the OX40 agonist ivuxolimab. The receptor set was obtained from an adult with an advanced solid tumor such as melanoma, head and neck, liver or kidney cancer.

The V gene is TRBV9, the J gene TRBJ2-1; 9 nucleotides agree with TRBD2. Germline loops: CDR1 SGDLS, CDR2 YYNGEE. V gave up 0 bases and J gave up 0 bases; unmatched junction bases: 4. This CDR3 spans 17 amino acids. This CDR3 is CASSVADSGSSYNEQFF. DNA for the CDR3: TGTGCCAGCAGCGTAGCGGATAGCGGGAGCTCCTACAATGAGCAGTTCTTC.

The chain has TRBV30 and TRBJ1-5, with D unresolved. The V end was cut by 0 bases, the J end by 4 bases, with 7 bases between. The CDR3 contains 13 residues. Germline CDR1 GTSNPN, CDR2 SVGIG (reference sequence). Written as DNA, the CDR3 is TGTGCCTGGAGTGTACGGAGGAATCAGCCCCAGCATTTT. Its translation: CAWSVRRNQPQHF.

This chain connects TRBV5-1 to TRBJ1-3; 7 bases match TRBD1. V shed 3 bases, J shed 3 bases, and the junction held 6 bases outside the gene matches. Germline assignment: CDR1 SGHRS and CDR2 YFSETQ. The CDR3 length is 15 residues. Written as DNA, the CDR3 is TGCGCCAGCAGCTCTGACAGGGACTTTGGAAACACCATATATTTT. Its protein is CASSSDRDFGNTIYF.

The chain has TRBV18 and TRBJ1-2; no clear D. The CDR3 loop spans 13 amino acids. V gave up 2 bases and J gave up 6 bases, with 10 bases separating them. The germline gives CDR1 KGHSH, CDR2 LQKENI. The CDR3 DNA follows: TGTGCCAGCTCACCAAGAAGGACGGATGGCTACACCTTC. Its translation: CASSPRRTDGYTF. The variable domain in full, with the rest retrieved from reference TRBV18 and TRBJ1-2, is NAGVMQNPRHLVRRRGQEARLRCSPMKGHSHVYWYRQLPEEGLKFMVYLQKENIIDESGMPKERFSAEFPKEGPSILRIQQVVRGDSAAYFCASSPRRTDGYTFGSGTRLTVV.

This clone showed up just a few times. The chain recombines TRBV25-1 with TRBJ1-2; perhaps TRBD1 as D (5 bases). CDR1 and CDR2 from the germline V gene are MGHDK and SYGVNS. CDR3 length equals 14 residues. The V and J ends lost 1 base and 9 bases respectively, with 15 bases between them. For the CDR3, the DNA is TGTGCCAGCAGTGAATTGGGACCGACGCCTAGCTACACCTTC. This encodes CASSELGPTPSYTF.

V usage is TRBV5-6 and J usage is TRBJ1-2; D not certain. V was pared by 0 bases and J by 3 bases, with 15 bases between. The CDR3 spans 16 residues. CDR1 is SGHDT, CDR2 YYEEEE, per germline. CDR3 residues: CASSLAPGRGYYGYTF. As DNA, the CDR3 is TGTGCCAGCAGCTTGGCCCCGGGGAGAGGGTACTATGGCTACACCTTC.

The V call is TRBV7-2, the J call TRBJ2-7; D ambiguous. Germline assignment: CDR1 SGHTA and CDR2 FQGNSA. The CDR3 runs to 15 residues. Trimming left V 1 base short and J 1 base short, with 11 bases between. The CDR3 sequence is CASSLDVLRSYEQYF. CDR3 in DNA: TGTGCCAGCAGCTTAGACGTGCTACGGTCCTACGAGCAGTACTTC.

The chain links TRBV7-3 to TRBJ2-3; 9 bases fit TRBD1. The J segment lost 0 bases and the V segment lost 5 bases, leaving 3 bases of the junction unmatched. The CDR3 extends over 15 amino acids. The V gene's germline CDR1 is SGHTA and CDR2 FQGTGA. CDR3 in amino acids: CASSTTGGSTDTQYF. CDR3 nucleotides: TGTGCCAGCAGCACCACAGGGGGCAGCACAGATACGCAGTATTTT.

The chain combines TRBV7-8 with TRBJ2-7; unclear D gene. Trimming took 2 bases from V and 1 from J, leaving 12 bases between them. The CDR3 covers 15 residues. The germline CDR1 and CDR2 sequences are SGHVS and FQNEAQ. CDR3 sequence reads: CASSLSQGRSYEQYF. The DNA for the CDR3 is TGTGCCAGCAGCTTATCACAAGGAAGGTCCTACGAGCAGTACTTC.